This T cell receptor beta chain is from a study of T cells expressing NK-cell markers (dated by TCRdb to about 2020). Describing the broader study: TCR beta-chain repertoires were profiled in sorted CD3+CD56+NKG2C+, CD3+CD56+NKG2C- and CD3+CD56-NKG2C+ T-cell subsets from roughly eight donors. Libraries were sequenced as 2 x 150 bp reads on Illumina HiSeq 2000/2500, MiSeq or NextSeq. Among the eight sequenced donors, seven were HCMV-seropositive and one was HCMV-seronegative. The eight sequenced donors were randomly selected healthy volunteers, three men and five women. The paper as a whole reports these results and caveats: Those dominant clonotypes were again the most abundant among CD3+CD56-NKG2C+ cells in a few donors, at about 28.3-65%. Whether the expanded NKG2C-expressing T cell clones were specific for HCMV antigens remained unclear. For roughly 6 donors, the dominant CD3+CD56+NKG2C+ clonotypes were among the top 10 CD8+ clonotypes and accounted for about 1.0-7.0% of CD8+ T cells.

Looking up the germline V gene yields CDR1 SGHTS and CDR2 YDEGEE. The CDR3 covers 16 residues, taking in both the cysteine and the phenylalanine. The DNA is unrecorded. HCMV-specific IgG was detected in serum with a commercial ELISA kit to determine HCMV serostatus. Ficoll density gradient centrifugation was used to isolate peripheral blood mononuclear cells from blood. Data came from an Illumina HiSeq 2000. TCR beta cDNA libraries were made by 5'RACE template switching that added a universal primer site and unique molecular identifiers. cDNA synthesis was primed from the TCR beta constant segment and was followed by two successive PCR amplification steps. The study's processing was this. Reads were demultiplexed and grouped by UMI with MIGEC, and clonotypes were assembled and quantified with MiTCR. To remove erroneous sequences, TCR cDNA sequences were retained only when supported by two or more reads. The tcR package was used for downstream repertoire analysis, with clonotypes matched between fractions based on CDR3 nucleotide sequence plus V segment. VDJmatch was used to annotate antigen specificity against VDJdb, with one amino acid substitution in CDR3 permitted. Following reprocessing of the reads by TCRdb, the data hold one row per CDR3 protein sequence and no DNA is available. The authors' filters were not applied to this entry. This sample's listing comprises 6,000 to 7,500 distinct CDR3 sequences. The top ten constitute about 60% of the sample.

With no count recorded, this clonotype is classed as medium-sized (0.01 to 0.1%) from frequency. No cognate antigen has been identified for it. The sample was blood T cells: a sorted CD56 or NKG2C T cell subset, CD4+ or CD8+ T cells, or bulk PBMC T cells (not recorded which). The chain is assembled from TRBV5-8 and TRBJ1-1. The sequence was collected from a man aged 18 to 69 in good health. CDR3 region: CASSKIAVNTNTEAFF. The CDR3, completed at both ends by the reference TRBV5-8 and TRBJ1-1 genes, gives the full variable domain EAGVTQSPTHLIKTRGQQATLRCSPISGHTSVYWYQQALGLGLQFLLWYDEGEERNRGNFPPRFSGRQFPNYSSELNVNALELEDSALYLCASSKIAVNTNTEAFFGQGTRLTVV.